This T cell receptor beta chain was sequenced during a study of OX40 agonist ivuxolimab in advanced cancers. For the wider study: Ivuxolimab was a fully human IgG2 agonistic monoclonal antibody targeting the costimulatory receptor OX40 (CD134). Intravenous ivuxolimab was administered to patients every 2 weeks at six dose levels: 0.01, 0.1, 0.3, 1.5, 3 and 10 mg/kg. Among the roughly 54 dose-escalation patients, some 20 had hepatocellular carcinoma, approximately 15 melanoma, 9 renal cell carcinoma and 9 head and neck cancer. In the dose-escalation cohort, about four fifths of patients were male, and the mean age was roughly 60 years with a range of roughly 20 to 85. Prior anti-PD-1, anti-PD-L1 or anti-CTLA-4 therapy was permitted, and checkpoint inhibitors had been received by about 36% of dose-escalation patients. Partial responses were achieved by three dose-escalation patients, of whom one had hepatocellular carcinoma and two had cutaneous melanoma. Peripheral TCRbeta sequencing aimed to test whether ivuxolimab altered TCR sequence diversity and caused clonal T-cell expansion. The paper reports the monotherapy dose-escalation portion (N of about 56 patients) of the phase I ivuxolimab trial.

Study-wide conclusions, independent of this receptor: In the 0.1-3.0 mg/kg groups, partial responders had among the lowest normalized peripheral clonal expansion, particularly in CD8+ T cells. Low levels of normalized T-cell clonal expansion were also seen in some patients who did not respond. At doses of 0.1 to 3.0 mg/kg, clonal expansion of both CD4+ and CD8+ T cells in blood was seen between baseline and week 6. Antigen specificity was not determined for the clonally expanded peripheral T cells. After ivuxolimab, expanded clones were on average more numerous among CD8+ T cells than among CD4+ T cells.

To sequence the TCRbeta CDR3 region, genomic DNA was isolated from the sorted cells. TCRbeta CDR3 regions were sequenced using the immunoSEQ Assay. Here the immuneACCESS table is served through TCRdb, limited to in-frame sequences with V and J called. Missing clones are a known gap in these copies; in checked studies unresolved V genes cover under half, and the rest lacks a known reason. In all, the sample holds under 65,000 clones, and 75% to 90% of those were seen once. Under 13% of the sample is taken by the ten largest. A word on this clone: Its antigen is not yet known. A junction end diverges from the germline sequence, so it may reflect a read error.

The trial excluded patients who had a history of autoimmune disease or who were on systemic immunosuppression. In every dose cohort, peripheral blood was drawn for TCR sequencing at baseline, cycle 4 day 1, and cycle 7 day 1. Samples were obtained from an open-label, multicenter, first-in-human phase I dose-escalation trial of ivuxolimab. Adults with locally advanced or metastatic head and neck squamous cell, hepatocellular, melanoma or renal cell carcinoma were enrolled in the trial. Before TCR sequencing, CD4+ and CD8+ T cells were separately sorted from peripheral blood. The sequence was obtained from an adult with an advanced solid tumor such as melanoma, head and neck, liver or kidney cancer. The sequences come from CD4+ or CD8+ T cells sorted from blood, collected in a trial of the OX40 agonist ivuxolimab.

The CDR3 protein is CASSLRDDSCEQYF. The base sequence is TGCGCCAGCAGCCTCCGGGACGACTCCTGCGAGCAGTACTTC. Recombination joined TRBV5-1 with TRBJ2-7; the D call is possibly TRBD1 or TRBD2, each sharing 5 bases. In the germline V gene, CDR1 corresponds to SGHRS and CDR2 to YFSETQ. Measured from the cysteine to the phenylalanine, the CDR3 is 14 residues long. The DNA shown is the 42-base CDR3, in frame from base 1.